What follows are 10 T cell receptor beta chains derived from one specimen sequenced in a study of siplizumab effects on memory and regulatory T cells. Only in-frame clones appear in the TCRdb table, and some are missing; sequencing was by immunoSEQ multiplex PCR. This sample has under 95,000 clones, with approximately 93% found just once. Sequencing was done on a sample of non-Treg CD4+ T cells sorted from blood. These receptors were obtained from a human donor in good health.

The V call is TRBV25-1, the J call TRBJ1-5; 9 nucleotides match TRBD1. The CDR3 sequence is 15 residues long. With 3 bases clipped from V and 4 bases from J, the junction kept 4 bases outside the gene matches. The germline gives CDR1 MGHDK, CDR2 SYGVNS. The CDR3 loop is CASSDPGTGNQPQHF. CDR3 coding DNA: TGTGCCAGCAGTGATCCCGGGACAGGGAATCAGCCCCAGCATTTT.

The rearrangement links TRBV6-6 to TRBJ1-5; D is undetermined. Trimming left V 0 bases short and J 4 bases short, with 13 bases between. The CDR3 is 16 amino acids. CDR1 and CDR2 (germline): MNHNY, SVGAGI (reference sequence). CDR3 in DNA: TGTGCCAGCAGTTACTCGAGGCCAAGGGATAATCAGCCCCAGCATTTT. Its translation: CASSYSRPRDNQPQHF.

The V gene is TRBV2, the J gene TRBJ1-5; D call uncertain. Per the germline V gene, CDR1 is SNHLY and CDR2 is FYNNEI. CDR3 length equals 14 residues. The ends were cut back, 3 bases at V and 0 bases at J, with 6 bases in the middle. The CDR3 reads CASSDRNSNQPQHF. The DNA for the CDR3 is TGTGCCAGCAGTGACCGGAATAGCAATCAGCCCCAGCATTTT. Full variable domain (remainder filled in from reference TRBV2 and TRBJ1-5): EPEVTQTPSHQVTQMGQEVILRCVPISNHLYFYWYRQILGQKVEFLVSFYNNEISEKSEIFDDQFSVERPDGSNFTLKIRSTKLEDSAMYFCASSDRNSNQPQHFGDGTRLSIL.

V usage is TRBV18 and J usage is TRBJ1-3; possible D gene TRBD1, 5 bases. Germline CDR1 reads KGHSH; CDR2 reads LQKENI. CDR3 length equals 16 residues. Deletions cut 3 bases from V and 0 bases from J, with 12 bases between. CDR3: CASSPTLRDSGNTIYF. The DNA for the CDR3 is TGTGCCAGCTCACCTACACTCAGGGACTCTGGAAACACCATATATTTT.

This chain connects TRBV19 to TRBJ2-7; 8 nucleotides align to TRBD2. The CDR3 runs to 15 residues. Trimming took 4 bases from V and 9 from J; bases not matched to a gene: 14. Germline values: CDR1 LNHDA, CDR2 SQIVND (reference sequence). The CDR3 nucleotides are TGTGCCAGTAGTACCTCATCTACGAGCGGGGGTAGGCAGTACTTC. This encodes CASSTSSTSGGRQYF.

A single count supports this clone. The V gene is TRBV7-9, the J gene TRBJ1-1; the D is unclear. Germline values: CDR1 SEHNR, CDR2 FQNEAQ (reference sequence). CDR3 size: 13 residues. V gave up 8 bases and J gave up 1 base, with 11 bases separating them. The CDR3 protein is CASVRAENTEAFF. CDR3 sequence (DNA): TGTGCCAGCGTCCGGGCCGAGAACACTGAAGCTTTCTTT.

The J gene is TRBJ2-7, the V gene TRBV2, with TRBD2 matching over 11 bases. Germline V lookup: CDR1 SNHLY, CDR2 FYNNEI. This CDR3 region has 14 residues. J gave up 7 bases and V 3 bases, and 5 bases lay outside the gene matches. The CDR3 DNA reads TGTGCCAGCAGTGATAGCGGGGGGGCGTGGGAGCAGTACTTC. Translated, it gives CASSDSGGAWEQYF. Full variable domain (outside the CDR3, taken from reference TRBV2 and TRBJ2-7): EPEVTQTPSHQVTQMGQEVILRCVPISNHLYFYWYRQILGQKVEFLVSFYNNEISEKSEIFDDQFSVERPDGSNFTLKIRSTKLEDSAMYFCASSDSGGAWEQYFGPGTRLTVT.

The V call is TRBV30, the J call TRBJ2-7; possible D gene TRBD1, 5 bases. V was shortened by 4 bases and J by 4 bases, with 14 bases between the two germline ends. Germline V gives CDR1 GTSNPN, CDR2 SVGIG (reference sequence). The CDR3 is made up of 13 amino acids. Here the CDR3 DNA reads TGTGCCTGGACCCTCCTCCCAGGGTACGAGCAGTACTTC. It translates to CAWTLLPGYEQYF. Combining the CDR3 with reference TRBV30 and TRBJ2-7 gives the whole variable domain SQTIHQWPATLVQPVGSPLSLECTVEGTSNPNLYWYRQAAGRGLQLLFYSVGIGQISSEVPQNLSASRPQDRQFILSSKKLLLSDSGFYLCAWTLLPGYEQYFGPGTRLTVT.

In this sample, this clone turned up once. CDR3 protein: CASSPGTSGSETQYF. CDR3 nucleotide sequence: TGTGCCAGCTCACCTGGGACTAGCGGGAGTGAGACCCAGTACTTC. This rearrangement joins TRBV18 to TRBJ2-5, with 14 bases matching TRBD2. Trimming removed 3 bases from V and 5 bases from J; junction bases left unmatched: 2. The CDR3 is 15 residues long. Per germline, CDR1 KGHSH and CDR2 LQKENI. The full variable domain, rest sourced from reference TRBV18 and TRBJ2-5, is NAGVMQNPRHLVRRRGQEARLRCSPMKGHSHVYWYRQLPEEGLKFMVYLQKENIIDESGMPKERFSAEFPKEGPSILRIQQVVRGDSAAYFCASSPGTSGSETQYFGPGTRLLVL.

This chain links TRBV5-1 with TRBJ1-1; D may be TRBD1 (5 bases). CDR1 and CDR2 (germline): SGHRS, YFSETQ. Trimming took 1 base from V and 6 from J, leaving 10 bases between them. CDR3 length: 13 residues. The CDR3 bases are TGCGCCAGCAGCTTGCGGGGGGTCTCTGAAGCTTTCTTT. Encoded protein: CASSLRGVSEAFF.